One TCR beta chain is described in this entry. Its specificity is not known. The data were taken from a study of shared clonotypes between healthy human individuals. Study-level points and caveats: Generally, naive subsets (rather than memory subsets) showed larger estimated richness.

Here immunoSEQ multiplex PCR was the method, and the copy in TCRdb shows in-frame clones only, minus some. The sample has some 1,100,000 clones; about 80% are singletons. In the CD4+ fraction, cells were divided into CD45RA+ naive and CD45RA-negative memory subsets. Trimming took 10 bases from V and 2 from J, leaving 26 bases between them. Germline loops: CDR1 ENHRY, CDR2 SYGVKD. The CDR3 runs 17 residues. Material: memory CD4+ T cells from PBMCs. Subset: CD45RA-negative fraction. The chain joins TRBV10-3 to TRBJ1-2, with a weak D call TRBD1 (5 bases). This receptor was taken from a man younger than 35 in good health. Some clones in this sample may be carry-over from other donors' samples. The CDR3 DNA is TGTGCCAATGCACCCAGGGCAGGAAGGGATTTAAACTATGGCTACACCTTC. Its translation is CANAPRAGRDLNYGYTF.